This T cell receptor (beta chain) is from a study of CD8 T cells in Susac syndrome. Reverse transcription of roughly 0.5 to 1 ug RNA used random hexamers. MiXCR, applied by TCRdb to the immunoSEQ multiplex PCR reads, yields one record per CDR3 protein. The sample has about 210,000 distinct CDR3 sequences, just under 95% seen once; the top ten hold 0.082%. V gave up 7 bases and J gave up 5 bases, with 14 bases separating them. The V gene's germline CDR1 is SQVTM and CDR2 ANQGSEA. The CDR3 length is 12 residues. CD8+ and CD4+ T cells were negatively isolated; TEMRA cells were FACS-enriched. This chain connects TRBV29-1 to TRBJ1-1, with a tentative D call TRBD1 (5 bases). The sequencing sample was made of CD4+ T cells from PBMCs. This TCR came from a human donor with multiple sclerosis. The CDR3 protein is CSAGAGRTEAFF. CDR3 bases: TGCAGCGCCGGGGCGGGGAGGACTGAAGCTTTCTTT.